These T cell receptor beta chains were read from a single sample in a study of blood T cell repertoires in COVID-19. The repertoire was sequenced with immunoSEQ multiplex PCR; TCRdb's copy has only in-frame clones and lacks some. This sample has approximately 97,000 clones, with around 85% found just once. Sequenced sample: peripheral blood. The receptors stem from a human donor in a cohort sampled during active COVID-19. CDR3s include the opening cysteine and the closing phenylalanine or tryptophan. A D gene is named only where the DNA matches it firmly. Size values are once, few and many counts, or a class for expanded clones, and some rows have none.

j_call	v_call	d_call	clone_size	cdr3_aa	cdr3_nt
TRBJ2-3	TRBV9	TRBD1	-	CASSARQGGRTDTQYF	TGTGCCAGCAGCGCCCGACAGGGGGGAAGAACAGATACGCAGTATTTT
TRBJ2-7	TRBV4-3	-	-	CASSQDLRSSYEQYF	TGCGCCAGCAGCCAAGACCTTAGGAGCTCCTACGAGCAGTACTTC
TRBJ2-7	TRBV7-2	TRBD2	once	CASSLTARSGGAYEQYF	TGTGCCAGCAGCTTAACAGCGAGGAGCGGGGGGGCGTACGAGCAGTACTTC
TRBJ2-5	TRBV5-5	TRBD1	-	CASSFLSSRTGGETQYF	TGTGCCAGCAGCTTTCTGTCCTCCAGGACAGGGGGGGAGACCCAGTACTTC
TRBJ2-3	TRBV10-3	-	-	CAISDGRGGDTQYF	TGTGCCATCAGTGATGGGAGAGGAGGAGATACGCAGTATTTT
TRBJ1-5	TRBV6-5	-	-	CASLTGPSNQPQHF	TGTGCCAGCTTGACAGGTCCCAGCAATCAGCCCCAGCATTTT
TRBJ2-1	TRBV6-5	-	once	CASSPPGWNEQFF	TGTGCCAGCAGTCCCCCGGGGTGGAATGAGCAGTTCTTC
TRBJ2-7	TRBV5-3	TRBD1	-	CARSLGQGYEQYF	TGTGCCAGAAGCTTGGGACAGGGCTACGAGCAGTACTTC
TRBJ1-2	TRBV7-2	-	-	CASTRRTGNYGYTF	TGTGCCAGCACCCGTCGTACAGGGAACTATGGCTACACCTTC
TRBJ2-3	TRBV5-3	TRBD2	-	CARRAGLAGVCTDTQYF	TGTGCCAGAAGGGCGGGACTAGCGGGTGTCTGCACAGATACGCAGTATTTT
TRBJ1-2	TRBV6-1	-	-	CASSEQAQAVYGYTF	TGTGCCAGCAGTGAACAGGCTCAAGCAGTCTATGGCTACACCTTC
TRBJ2-3	TRBV5-5	-	-	CASSLQLDTQYF	TGTGCCAGCAGCTTACAGCTAGATACGCAGTATTTT
TRBJ2-1	TRBV12-5	TRBD1	few	CASGSGQVAYNEQFF	TGTGCTAGTGGCTCCGGACAGGTCGCTTACAATGAGCAGTTCTTC
TRBJ2-7	TRBV5-1	TRBD1	-	CASSLKGQGYEQYF	TGCGCCAGCAGCTTGAAGGGACAGGGCTACGAGCAGTACTTC
TRBJ1-1	TRBV6-5	-	-	CATSVGMDTEAFF	TGTGCCACCTCCGTGGGCATGGACACTGAAGCTTTCTTT
TRBJ1-5	TRBV6-1	-	-	CASSPGEYQPQHF	TGTGCCAGCAGTCCGGGGGAATACCAGCCCCAGCATTTT
TRBJ2-1	TRBV7-6	TRBD2	-	CASSLQLWTSGGAGEQFF	TGTGCCAGCAGCTTACAACTTTGGACTAGCGGGGGGGCTGGTGAGCAGTTCTTC
TRBJ1-1	TRBV14	TRBD1	-	CASSHSRTGGMTEAFF	TGTGCCAGCAGCCATTCCAGGACAGGGGGAATGACTGAAGCTTTCTTT
TRBJ2-5	TRBV30	TRBD2	once	CAWSVGPGGTQYF	TGTGCCTGGAGTGTGGGACCGGGAGGGACCCAGTACTTC
TRBJ1-5	TRBV7-8	TRBD1	-	CASSLALRGDQPQHF	TGTGCCAGCAGCTTAGCGCTCAGGGGGGATCAGCCCCAGCATTTT
TRBJ2-3	TRBV19	-	-	CASSLPPGDTQYF	TGTGCCAGTAGCCTACCTCCCGGGGATACGCAGTATTTT
TRBJ1-3	TRBV4-3	-	-	CASSQDLPDRARNTIYF	TGCGCCAGCAGCCAAGATCTACCCGACAGAGCGCGAAACACCATATATTTT
TRBJ2-3	TRBV4-2	TRBD2	-	CASSLRLAGEGSTDTQYF	TGTGCCAGCAGCCTTAGACTAGCGGGGGAAGGAAGCACAGATACGCAGTATTTT
TRBJ2-1	TRBV19	TRBD2	-	CATLPPRRTSGSHFSNEQFF	TGTGCCACTCTCCCCCCGCGGAGGACTAGCGGGAGTCACTTCTCCAATGAGCAGTTCTTC
TRBJ2-3	TRBV6-5	-	-	CASREGLGALDTQYF	TGTGCCAGCAGGGAGGGACTTGGGGCATTAGATACGCAGTATTTT
TRBJ2-3	TRBV7-9	-	-	CASSSSWTAGADTQYF	TGTGCCAGCAGCTCATCGTGGACAGCCGGGGCAGATACGCAGTATTTT
TRBJ1-1	TRBV2	TRBD1	-	CASLRGQWLGTEAFF	TGTGCCAGTCTTAGGGGGCAATGGTTAGGCACTGAAGCTTTCTTT
TRBJ1-2	TRBV27	TRBD1	-	CASSFPGGYGYTF	TGTGCCAGCAGTTTCCCAGGGGGCTATGGCTACACCTTC
TRBJ2-7	TRBV14	TRBD1	-	CASSLALGTVGEQYF	TGTGCCAGCAGCTTAGCCCTTGGGACAGTGGGCGAGCAGTACTTC
TRBJ1-2	TRBV9	TRBD1	-	CASSARDRDNGYTF	TGTGCCAGCAGCGCCCGGGACAGGGATAATGGCTACACCTTC
TRBJ2-1	TRBV10-3	TRBD1	-	CAISAGQGSYNEQFF	TGTGCCATCAGTGCCGGACAGGGGAGTTACAATGAGCAGTTCTTC
TRBJ2-7	TRBV28	TRBD2	-	CASSSIGLAGYEQYF	TGTGCCAGCAGTTCCATCGGACTAGCGGGATACGAGCAGTACTTC
TRBJ2-2	TRBV5-4	TRBD2	-	CASSSRYSGATGELFF	TGTGCCAGCAGCTCACGGTATAGCGGGGCTACCGGGGAGCTGTTTTTT
TRBJ2-7	TRBV11-2	-	-	CASSPSSGGGPYEQYF	TGTGCCAGCAGCCCTAGTTCTGGGGGAGGACCCTACGAGCAGTACTTC
TRBJ1-5	TRBV28	TRBD1	-	CASSAPQQGEVGNQPQHF	TGTGCCAGCAGTGCCCCGCAACAGGGGGAAGTGGGCAATCAGCCCCAGCATTTT
TRBJ1-2	TRBV5-8	-	-	CASSPFERIANYGYTF	TGTGCCAGCAGCCCATTTGAGCGGATAGCTAACTATGGCTACACCTTC
TRBJ1-6	TRBV19	-	-	CASSRGIRVGSPLHF	TGTGCCAGTTCTAGGGGGATCAGGGTCGGTTCACCCCTCCACTTT
TRBJ2-7	TRBV6-6	TRBD2	-	CASSYSGGVYEQYF	TGTGCCAGCAGTTACAGCGGGGGCGTTTACGAGCAGTACTTC
TRBJ2-5	TRBV7-9	TRBD2	few	CASSPRTSGILKTQYF	TGTGCCAGCAGCCCCCGGACTAGCGGGATTCTAAAGACCCAGTACTTC
TRBJ2-5	TRBV12-3/TRBV12-4	-	-	CASSLQGQETQYF	TGTGCCAGCAGTTTACAGGGCCAAGAGACCCAGTACTTC
TRBJ2-5	TRBV2	TRBD2	-	CASRRLAGVDRETQYF	TGTGCCAGCAGGCGCTTAGCGGGAGTAGATCGGGAGACCCAGTACTTC
TRBJ2-4	TRBV24-1	TRBD1	-	CATSPRQGAGNIQYF	TGTGCCACCAGTCCTAGACAGGGGGCAGGGAACATTCAGTACTTC
TRBJ2-5	TRBV5-1	TRBD2	-	CASSLVRGGQETQYF	TGCGCCAGCAGCTTGGTTCGGGGGGGCCAAGAGACCCAGTACTTC
TRBJ2-1	TRBV11-3	TRBD2	-	CASSPSTSPNEQFF	TGTGCCAGCAGCCCTTCGACTAGCCCCAATGAGCAGTTCTTC
TRBJ1-5	TRBV5-6	-	-	CASSFGRDNQPQHF	TGTGCCAGCAGTTTTGGCAGGGACAATCAGCCCCAGCATTTT
TRBJ1-2	TRBV4-2	TRBD1	few	CASSHPGQPYGYTF	TGTGCCAGCAGCCACCCGGGACAGCCCTATGGCTACACCTTC
TRBJ2-1	TRBV11-3	-	-	CASSPQGEDEQFF	TGTGCCAGCAGCCCACAGGGTGAGGATGAGCAGTTCTTC
TRBJ1-1	TRBV20-1	-	-	CSASKVGRNTEAFF	TGCAGTGCTAGTAAGGTAGGGAGGAACACTGAAGCTTTCTTT
TRBJ1-2	TRBV7-6	-	-	CASSPEQGNSYGYTF	TGTGCCAGCAGCCCCGAACAGGGAAACTCCTATGGCTACACCTTC
TRBJ2-3	TRBV7-6	-	once	CASSLAELARTDTQYF	TGTGCCAGCAGCTTAGCGGAACTAGCCCGCACAGATACGCAGTATTTT
TRBJ1-2	TRBV5-1	-	-	CASSPTRGGNYGYTF	TGCGCCAGCAGCCCGACCCGCGGAGGGAACTATGGCTACACCTTC
TRBJ2-3	TRBV9	-	-	CASSVGGQSTDTQYF	TGTGCCAGCAGCGTCGGGGGGCAAAGCACAGATACGCAGTATTTT
TRBJ1-2	TRBV19	-	-	CASTAQQGIPNYGYTF	TGTGCCAGTACCGCGCAACAGGGTATCCCTAACTATGGCTACACCTTC
TRBJ1-1	TRBV10-3	-	-	CAISEGRGLPEAFF	TGTGCCATCAGTGAAGGCAGGGGCCTCCCTGAAGCTTTCTTT